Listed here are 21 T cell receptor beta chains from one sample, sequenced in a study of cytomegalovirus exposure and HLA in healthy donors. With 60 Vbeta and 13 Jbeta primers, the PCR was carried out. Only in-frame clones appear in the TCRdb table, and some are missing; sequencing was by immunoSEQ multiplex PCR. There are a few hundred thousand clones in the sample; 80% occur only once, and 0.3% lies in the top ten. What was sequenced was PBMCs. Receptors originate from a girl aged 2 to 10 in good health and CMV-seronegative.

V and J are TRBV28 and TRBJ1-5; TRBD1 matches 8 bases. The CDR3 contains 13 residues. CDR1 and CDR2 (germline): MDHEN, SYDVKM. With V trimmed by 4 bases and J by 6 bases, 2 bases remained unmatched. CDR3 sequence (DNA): TGTGCCAGCAGTTCAGGGACAGGTCAGCCCCAGCATTTT. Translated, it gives CASSSGTGQPQHF.

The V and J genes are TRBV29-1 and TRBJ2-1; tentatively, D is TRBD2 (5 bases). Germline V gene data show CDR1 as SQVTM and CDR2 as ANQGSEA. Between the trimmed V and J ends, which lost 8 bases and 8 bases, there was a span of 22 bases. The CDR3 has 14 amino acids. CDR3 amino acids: CSLTHNLGSYEQFF. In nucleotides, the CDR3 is TGCAGCCTCACCCACAACTTAGGGAGCTATGAGCAGTTCTTC.

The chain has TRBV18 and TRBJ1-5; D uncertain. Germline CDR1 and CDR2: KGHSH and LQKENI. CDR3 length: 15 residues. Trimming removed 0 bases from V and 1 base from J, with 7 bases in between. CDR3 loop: CASSPPAVSNQPQHF. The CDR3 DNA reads TGTGCCAGCTCACCACCGGCAGTGAGCAATCAGCCCCAGCATTTT.

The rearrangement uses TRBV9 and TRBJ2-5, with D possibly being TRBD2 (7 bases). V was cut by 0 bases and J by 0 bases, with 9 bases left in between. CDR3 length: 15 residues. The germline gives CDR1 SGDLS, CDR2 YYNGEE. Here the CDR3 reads CASSVGGGHQETQYF. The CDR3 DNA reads TGTGCCAGCAGCGTAGGCGGGGGCCACCAAGAGACCCAGTACTTC. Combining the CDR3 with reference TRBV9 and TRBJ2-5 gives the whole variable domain DSGVTQTPKHLITATGQRVTLRCSPRSGDLSVYWYQQSLDQGLQFLIQYYNGEERAKGNILERFSAQQFPDLHSELNLSSLELGDSALYFCASSVGGGHQETQYFGPGTRLLVL.

The CDR3 loop is CASSLSRGQETQYF. DNA of the CDR3: TGTGCCAGCAGCTTATCCCGAGGACAAGAGACCCAGTACTTC. This chain uses TRBV7-6 with TRBJ2-5; D unclear. This CDR3 contains 14 residues. Trimming removed 2 bases from V and 2 bases from J, with 9 bases in between. Germline V gene sequence: CDR1 SGHVS, CDR2 FNYEAQ.

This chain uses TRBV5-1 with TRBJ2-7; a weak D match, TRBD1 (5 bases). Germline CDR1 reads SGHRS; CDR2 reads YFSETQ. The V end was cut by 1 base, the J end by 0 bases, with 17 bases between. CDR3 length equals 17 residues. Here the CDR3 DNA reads TGCGCCAGCAGCTTGTCCGTGACAGCGATAAGCTCCTACGAGCAGTACTTC. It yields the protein CASSLSVTAISSYEQYF.

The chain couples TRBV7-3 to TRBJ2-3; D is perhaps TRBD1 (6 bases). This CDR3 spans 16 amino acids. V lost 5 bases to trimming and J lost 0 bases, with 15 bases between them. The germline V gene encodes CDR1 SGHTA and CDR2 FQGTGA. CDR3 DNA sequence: TGTGCCAGCAGCCGAACAGGGTCCTCTAGCACAGATACGCAGTATTTT. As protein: CASSRTGSSSTDTQYF.

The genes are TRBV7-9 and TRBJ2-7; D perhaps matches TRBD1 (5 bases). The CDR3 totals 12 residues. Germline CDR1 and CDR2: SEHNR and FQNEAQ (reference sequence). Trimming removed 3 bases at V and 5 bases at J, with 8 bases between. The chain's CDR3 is CASSFRGDEQYF. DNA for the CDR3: TGTGCCAGCAGCTTTAGGGGCGACGAGCAGTACTTC.

DNA for the CDR3: TGTGCCAGCAGGCGACGGGGGGTCAATGGCTACACCTTC. Its protein is CASRRRGVNGYTF. This chain links TRBV28 with TRBJ1-2, with D tentatively TRBD1 (5 bases). Germline loops: CDR1 MDHEN, CDR2 SYDVKM. The V end lost 6 bases, the J end lost 6 bases, and 14 bases lay between the germline ends. The CDR3 contains 13 residues.

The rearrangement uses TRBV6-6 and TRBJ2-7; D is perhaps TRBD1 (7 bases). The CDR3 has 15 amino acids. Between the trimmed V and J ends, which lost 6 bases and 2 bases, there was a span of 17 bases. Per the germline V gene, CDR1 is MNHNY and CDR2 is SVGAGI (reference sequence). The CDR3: CASRARQGGTYEQYF. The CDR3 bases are TGTGCCAGCAGGGCCAGACAGGGAGGAACCTACGAGCAGTACTTC.

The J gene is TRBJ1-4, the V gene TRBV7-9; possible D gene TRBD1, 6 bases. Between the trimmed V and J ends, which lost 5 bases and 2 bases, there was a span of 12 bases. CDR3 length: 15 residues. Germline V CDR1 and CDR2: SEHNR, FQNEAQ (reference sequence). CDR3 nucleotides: TGTGCCAGCAGCACCCATACAGGGACTAATGAAAAACTGTTTTTT. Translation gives CASSTHTGTNEKLFF.

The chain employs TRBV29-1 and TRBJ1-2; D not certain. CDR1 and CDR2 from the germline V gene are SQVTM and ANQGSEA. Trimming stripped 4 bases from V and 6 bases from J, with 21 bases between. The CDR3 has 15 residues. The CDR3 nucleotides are TGCAGCGTTGGATTCTCGGCACTACCTTCGGATGGCTACACCTTC. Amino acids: CSVGFSALPSDGYTF.

This chain's CDR3 is CASSLAGGTAFF. As DNA, the CDR3 is TGTGCCAGCAGCTTAGCAGGGGGCACGGCTTTCTTT. The rearrangement joins TRBV7-6 to TRBJ1-1, with 7 bases that match TRBD1. The CDR3 contains 12 residues. V lost 0 bases and J lost 11; bases outside the gene matches: 3. Germline-derived CDR1 and CDR2 are SGHVS and FNYEAQ.

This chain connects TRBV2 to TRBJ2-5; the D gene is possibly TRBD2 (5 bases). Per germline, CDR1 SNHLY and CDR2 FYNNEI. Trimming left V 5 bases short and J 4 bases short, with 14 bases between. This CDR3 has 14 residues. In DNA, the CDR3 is TGTGCCAGCAGTCCACAACTAGGTGCAGAGACCCAGTACTTC. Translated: CASSPQLGAETQYF.

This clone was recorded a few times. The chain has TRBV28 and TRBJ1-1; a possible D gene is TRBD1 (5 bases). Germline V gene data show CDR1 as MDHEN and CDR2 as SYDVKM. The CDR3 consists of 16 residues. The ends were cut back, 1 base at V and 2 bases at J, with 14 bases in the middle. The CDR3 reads CASSLLTATLNTEAFF. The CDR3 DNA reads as TGTGCCAGCAGTTTATTGACAGCGACTTTAAACACTGAAGCTTTCTTT.

The CDR3 sequence is CASSLNGGGNTEAFF. CDR3 nucleotides: TGTGCCAGCAGTTTGAATGGCGGAGGTAACACTGAAGCTTTCTTT. The rearrangement uses TRBV28 and TRBJ1-1; D gene uncertain. This CDR3 contains 15 residues. The V end was cut by 3 bases, the J end by 2 bases, with 13 bases between. Per germline, CDR1 MDHEN and CDR2 SYDVKM.

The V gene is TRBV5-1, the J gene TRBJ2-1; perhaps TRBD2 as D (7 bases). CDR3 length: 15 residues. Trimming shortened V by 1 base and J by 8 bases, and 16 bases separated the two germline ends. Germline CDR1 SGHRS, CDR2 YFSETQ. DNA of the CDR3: TGCGCCAGCAGCTTGTCGGGGGGCCTCGAAGATGAGCAGTTCTTC. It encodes CASSLSGGLEDEQFF. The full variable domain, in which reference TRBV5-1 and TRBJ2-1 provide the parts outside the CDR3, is KAGVTQTPRYLIKTRGQQVTLSCSPISGHRSVSWYQQTPGQGLQFLFEYFSETQRNKGNFPGRFSGRQFSNSRSEMNVSTLELGDSALYLCASSLSGGLEDEQFFGPGTRLTVL.

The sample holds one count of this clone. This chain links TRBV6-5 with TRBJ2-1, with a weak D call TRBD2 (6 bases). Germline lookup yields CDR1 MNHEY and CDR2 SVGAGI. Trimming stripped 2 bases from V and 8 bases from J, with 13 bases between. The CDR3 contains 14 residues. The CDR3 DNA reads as TGTGCCAGCAGTTACCGACTAGTAGGCTATGAGCAGTTCTTC. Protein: CASSYRLVGYEQFF.

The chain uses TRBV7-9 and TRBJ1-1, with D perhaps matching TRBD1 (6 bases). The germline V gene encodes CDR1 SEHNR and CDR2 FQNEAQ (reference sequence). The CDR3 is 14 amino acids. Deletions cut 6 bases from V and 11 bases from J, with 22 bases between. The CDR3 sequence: CASSLSGTSFGAFF. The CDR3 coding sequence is TGTGCCAGCAGTTTATCCGGGACAAGCTTCGGGGCTTTCTTT.

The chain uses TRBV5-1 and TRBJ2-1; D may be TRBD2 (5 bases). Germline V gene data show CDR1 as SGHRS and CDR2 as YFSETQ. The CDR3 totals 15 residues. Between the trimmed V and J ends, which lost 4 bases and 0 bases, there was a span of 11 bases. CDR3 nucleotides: TGCGCCAGCAGCCCGGGAAAGAGCTCCTACAATGAGCAGTTCTTC. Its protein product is CASSPGKSSYNEQFF.

The CDR3 is CASSLEVRQAPTYNEQFF. CDR3 sequence (DNA): TGTGCCAGCAGCTTAGAAGTCCGACAGGCCCCTACTTACAATGAGCAGTTCTTC. J is TRBJ2-1 and V is TRBV7-6; TRBD1 might be the D (6 bases). Deletions cut 1 base from V and 4 bases from J, with 20 bases between. This CDR3 has 18 residues. CDR1 is SGHVS, CDR2 FNYEAQ, per germline.